This T cell receptor beta chain is from a study of vaccination and CD4 T cells after COVID-19. Across the study: Post-COVID draws followed diagnosis by a median around 100 days (range 35 to 161).

As to treatment: approximately nine-day PBMC culture with coronavirus spike peptide pools or control peptides (ViraFEST assay). On this clonotype: Its target is unknown.

From germline, CDR1 is SGHAT and CDR2 FQNNGV. The ends were cut back, 5 bases at V and 3 bases at J, with 17 bases in the middle. The CDR3 extends over 15 amino acids. The Oncomine TCR Beta short-read assay was what sequenced the DNA obtained from cultured CD4+ T cells. From cultured CD4+ T cells, genomic DNA was extracted. TCRdb itself ran the PCR reads through MiXCR, one entry per CDR3 protein. The sample records about 8,500 distinct CDR3 sequences, about half being singletons. This rearrangement joins TRBV11-2 to TRBJ2-7, with D possibly being TRBD2 (6 bases). The receptor was isolated from a human donor who had recovered from COVID-19. The sample taken for sequencing was CD4+ T cells from blood, cultured in vitro. The CDR3 loop reads CASSQSRGLNYEQYF. The CDR3 DNA reads TGTGCCAGCAGCCAAAGTAGGGGACTCAACTACGAGCAGTACTTC.